The 9 T cell receptor beta chains below come from one sample, sequenced in a study of blood T cell repertoires in COVID-19. The assay was immunoSEQ multiplex PCR, and TCRdb's table has in-frame clones only and misses some. The sample has over 130,000 clones, around four fifths seen once. Input material: PBMCs or T cells enriched from blood (not recorded which). The receptor set was obtained from a woman in her forties or fifties with acute COVID-19.

V is TRBV11-2 and J is TRBJ1-2, with a possible D match to TRBD1 (6 bases). Germline assignment: CDR1 SGHAT and CDR2 FQNNGV. Trimming pared 4 bases from V and 3 bases from J, leaving 9 bases between. The CDR3 runs 13 residues. CDR3 nucleotide sequence: TGTGCCAGCAGCTCGGACAGAGACTATGGCTACACCTTC. Protein product: CASSSDRDYGYTF.

V gene TRBV12-3 or TRBV12-4 combines with J gene TRBJ1-2; 7 bases match TRBD1. The V and J ends lost 5 bases and 8 bases, in that order; junction bases with no gene match: 8. This CDR3 is 13 amino acids long. The CDR3 reads CASSPPTGKGYTF. The CDR3 bases are TGTGCCAGCAGTCCTCCGACAGGGAAAGGCTACACCTTC.

V gene TRBV27 combines with J gene TRBJ1-1, with a weak D call TRBD1 (5 bases). Trimming took 5 bases from V and 5 from J, leaving 21 bases between them. Germline V CDR1 and CDR2: MNHEY, SMNVEV (reference sequence). This CDR3 has 16 residues. CDR3 sequence (DNA): TGTGCCAGCAGTCTAGCCTCAGGGAGGGAATGGACTGAAGCTTTCTTT. Its protein product is CASSLASGREWTEAFF.

The chain links TRBV19 to TRBJ2-5, with TRBD2 matching over 7 bases. Germline CDR1 is LNHDA and CDR2 is SQIVND (reference sequence). The trim removed 4 bases at V and 5 bases at J, leaving 10 bases unmatched. CDR3 size: 15 residues. CDR3 protein: CASSTGFSGGETQYF. CDR3 coding DNA: TGTGCCAGTAGTACTGGGTTTTCGGGAGGCGAGACCCAGTACTTC.

This chain's CDR3 is CASSSPDRLVTEAFF. The CDR3, as DNA: TGTGCCAGCAGTTCCCCGGACAGGCTAGTAACTGAAGCTTTCTTT. The V and J genes are TRBV6-2 or TRBV6-3 and TRBJ1-1; 7 nucleotides agree with TRBD1. The ends lost 4 bases at V and 5 bases at J; junction bases unmatched: 10. Germline V gives CDR1 MNHEY, CDR2 SVGEGT. CDR3 length: 15 residues.

The chain combines TRBV7-8 with TRBJ1-2; D is undetermined. The CDR3 loop spans 12 amino acids. V lost 2 bases to trimming and J lost 5 bases, with 6 bases between them. From germline, CDR1 is SGHVS and CDR2 FQNEAQ. The CDR3 protein is CASSLFSYGYTF. As DNA, the CDR3 is TGTGCCAGCAGCTTATTTAGTTATGGCTACACCTTC.

This chain connects TRBV5-8 to TRBJ2-7; the match to TRBD1 covers 9 bases. Looked up from germline, CDR1 is SGHTS and CDR2 is YDEGEE. There are 15 residues in the CDR3. Trimming took 9 bases from V and 4 from J; bases not matched to a gene: 14. The CDR3: CATTRSGDREYEQYF. CDR3 nucleotide sequence: TGTGCCACTACAAGGTCCGGGGACAGGGAGTACGAGCAGTACTTC.

This chain uses TRBV7-9 with TRBJ1-5; D may be TRBD1 (5 bases). V was clipped by 5 bases and J by 4 bases, with 15 bases between them. This CDR3 has 15 amino acids. Germline V CDR1 and CDR2: SEHNR, FQNEAQ (reference sequence). The CDR3 sequence is CASSPVGGGNQPQHF. DNA for the CDR3: TGTGCCAGCAGCCCCGTGGGGGGAGGAAATCAGCCCCAGCATTTT.

This clone appeared a single time. CDR3 region: CSASQRQETQYF. In DNA, the CDR3 is TGCAGTGCTAGTCAGCGCCAAGAGACCCAGTACTTC. J is TRBJ2-5 and V is TRBV20-1; no firm D call. From germline, CDR1 is DFQATT and CDR2 SNEGSKA (reference sequence). The V gene lost 3 bases and the J gene lost 1 base, with 6 bases spanning the gap. The CDR3 is 12 amino acids.